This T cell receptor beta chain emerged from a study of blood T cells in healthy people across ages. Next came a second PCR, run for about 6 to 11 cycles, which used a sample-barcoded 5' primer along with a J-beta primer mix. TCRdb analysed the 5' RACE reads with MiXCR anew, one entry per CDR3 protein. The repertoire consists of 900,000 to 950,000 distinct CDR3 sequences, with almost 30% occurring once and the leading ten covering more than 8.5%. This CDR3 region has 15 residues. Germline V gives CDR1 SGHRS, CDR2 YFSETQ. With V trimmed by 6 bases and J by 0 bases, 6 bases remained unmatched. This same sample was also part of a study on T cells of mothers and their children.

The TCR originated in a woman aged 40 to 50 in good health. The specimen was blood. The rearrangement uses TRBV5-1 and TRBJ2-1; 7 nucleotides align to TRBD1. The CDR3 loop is CASTDRASSYNEQFF. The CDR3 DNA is TGCGCCAGCACAGACAGGGCTAGCTCCTACAATGAGCAGTTCTTC.